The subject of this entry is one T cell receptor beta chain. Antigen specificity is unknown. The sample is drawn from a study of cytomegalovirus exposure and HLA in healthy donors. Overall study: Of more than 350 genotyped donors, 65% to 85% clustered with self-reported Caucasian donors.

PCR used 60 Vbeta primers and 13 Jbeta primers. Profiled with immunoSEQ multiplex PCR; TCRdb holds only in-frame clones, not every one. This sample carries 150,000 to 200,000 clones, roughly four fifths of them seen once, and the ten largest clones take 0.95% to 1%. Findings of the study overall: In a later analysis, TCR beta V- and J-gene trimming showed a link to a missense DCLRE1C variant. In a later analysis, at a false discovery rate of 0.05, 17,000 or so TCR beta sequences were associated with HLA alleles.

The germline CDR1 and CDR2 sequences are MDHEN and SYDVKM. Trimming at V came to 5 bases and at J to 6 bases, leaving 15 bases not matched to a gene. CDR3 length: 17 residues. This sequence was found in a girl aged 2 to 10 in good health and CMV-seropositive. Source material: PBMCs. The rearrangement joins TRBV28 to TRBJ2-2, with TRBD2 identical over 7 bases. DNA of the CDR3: TGTGCCAGCAGTATCGGGACTAATGGATTCCAGCCCGGGGAGCTGTTTTTT. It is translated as CASSIGTNGFQPGELFF.